The 16 T cell receptor beta chains in this list originate from one sample, sequenced in a study of T cell responses to AZD1222 COVID-19 vaccine. Data came from immunoSEQ multiplex PCR; TCRdb stores just in-frame clones and leaves some out. This table holds 140,000 to 150,000 clones, 88% found once. The source was peripheral blood, collected on day 0 of AZD1222 vaccination. These receptors all stem from an adult in good health.

This clone has more than one count but fewer than ten. In the same sample, other DNA sequences code for this CDR3. The rearrangement links TRBV12-3 or TRBV12-4 to TRBJ2-7; D gene ambiguous. CDR3 length equals 13 residues. Deletions cut 8 bases from V and 2 bases from J, with 13 bases between. DNA of the CDR3: TGTGCCAGCCGCCCCACTGGAACCTACGAGCAGTACTTC. Amino acid sequence: CASRPTGTYEQYF.

CDR3 sequence: CASSVVGTGGTEAFF. CDR3 nucleotides: TGTGCCAGCAGCGTAGTAGGGACAGGGGGGACTGAAGCTTTCTTT. The chain links TRBV9 to TRBJ1-1; 11 bases line up with TRBD1. Trimming cost V 0 bases and J 5 bases; bases outside gene matches: 3. CDR3 length: 15 amino acids. CDR1 and CDR2 from the germline V gene are SGDLS and YYNGEE.

The V gene is TRBV9, the J gene TRBJ1-3; the D gene is possibly TRBD1 (5 bases). Per germline, CDR1 SGDLS and CDR2 YYNGEE. This CDR3 region has 16 residues. V lost 5 bases and J 3 bases, leaving 18 bases between the germline ends. Here the CDR3 reads CASSSSSGLNGNTIYF. The CDR3 nucleotides are TGTGCCAGCAGTTCCTCATCAGGGCTAAATGGAAACACCATATATTTT.

The V call is TRBV19, the J call TRBJ1-4; 7 bases agree with TRBD1. J lost 10 bases, V lost 7 bases, and 18 bases had no gene match. Germline V gene sequence: CDR1 LNHDA, CDR2 SQIVND (reference sequence). The CDR3 length is 16 residues. The chain's CDR3 is CASTLRGTHTIGKLFF. The CDR3 DNA reads as TGTGCCAGTACCCTCAGGGGGACCCATACCATTGGAAAACTGTTTTTT.

V and J are TRBV7-8 and TRBJ1-4, with unresolved D. Trimming took off 2 bases at V and 4 bases at J, with 11 bases between the two ends. The CDR3 has 15 residues. Germline lookup yields CDR1 SGHVS and CDR2 FQNEAQ. The DNA for the CDR3 is TGTGCCAGCAGCTTAAAGGGCCTTAATAATGAAAAACTGTTTTTT. Its protein product is CASSLKGLNNEKLFF.

The gene calls are TRBV27 and TRBJ2-5; possible D gene TRBD1, 6 bases. V lost 5 bases, J lost 4 bases, and 23 bases lay in between. The CDR3 covers 17 residues. The germline V gene has CDR1 MNHEY and CDR2 SMNVEV (reference sequence). The CDR3 coding sequence is TGTGCCAGCAGTAGGGGTCCGGGACAAGGGTGGGGAGAGACCCAGTACTTC. This translates into CASSRGPGQGWGETQYF.

The table lists this clone with many counts. J is TRBJ2-2 and V is TRBV11-3; tentative D call: TRBD2 (7 bases). Germline V gene lookup returns CDR1 SGHNT and CDR2 YENEEA. CDR3 length: 16 amino acids. V dropped 5 bases and J dropped 6 bases, with 19 bases sitting between them. The CDR3 DNA sequence: TGTGCCAGCAGCCCGGTCCGGGGGGCGAAGGCCGGGGAGCTGTTTTTT. This gives the protein CASSPVRGAKAGELFF. The entire variable domain, with the rest obtained from reference TRBV11-3 and TRBJ2-2, is as follows: EAGVVQSPRYKIIEKKQPVAFWCNPISGHNTLYWYLQNLGQGPELLIRYENEEAVDDSQLPKDRFSAERLKGVDSTLKIQPAELGDSAVYLCASSPVRGAKAGELFFGEGSRLTVL.

The chain carries TRBV3-1 (or the pseudogene TRBV3-2) and TRBJ1-1; no definite D call. V dropped 4 bases and J dropped 0 bases, with 9 bases sitting between them. Germline lookup yields CDR1 LGHDT and CDR2 YNNKEL (reference sequence). The CDR3 consists of 14 residues. CDR3 region: CASSPGQVNTEAFF. Here the CDR3 DNA reads TGTGCCAGCAGCCCCGGGCAGGTGAACACTGAAGCTTTCTTT.

The chain is built from TRBV5-4 and TRBJ2-3; 7 positions agree with TRBD1. The CDR3 runs 15 residues. The J segment lost 2 bases and the V segment lost 5 bases, leaving 8 bases of the junction unmatched. CDR1 SGHNT and CDR2 YYREEE come from the germline V gene (reference sequence). The CDR3 reads CASSPTGPSTDTQYF. The CDR3 coding sequence is TGTGCCAGCAGTCCGACAGGGCCCTCCACAGATACGCAGTATTTT.

The CDR3 loop is CASSQVAGPAYEQYF. As DNA, the CDR3 is TGCGCCAGCAGCCAGGTAGCGGGTCCTGCCTACGAGCAGTACTTC. V and J are TRBV4-3 and TRBJ2-7; 7 bases line up with TRBD2. Germline V gene data show CDR1 as LGHNA and CDR2 as YSLEER. The ends lost 3 bases at V and 2 bases at J; junction bases unmatched: 7. There are 15 residues in the CDR3.

The V and J genes are TRBV7-3 and TRBJ1-4, with 9 bases matching TRBD1. CDR1 and CDR2 from the germline V gene are SGHTA and FQGTGA. V dropped 6 bases and J dropped 7; count of bases not matched to a gene: 12. The CDR3 consists of 16 residues. The CDR3 is CASSPGLGQGTEKLFF. CDR3 nucleotides: TGTGCCAGCAGTCCCGGACTGGGACAGGGAACTGAAAAACTGTTTTTT. The full variable domain, rest sourced from reference TRBV7-3 and TRBJ1-4, is GAGVSQTPSNKVTEKGKYVELRCDPISGHTALYWYRQSLGQGPEFLIYFQGTGAADDSGLPNDRFFAVRPEGSVSTLKIQRTERGDSAVYLCASSPGLGQGTEKLFFGSGTQLSVL.

This clone has a single count. This chain links TRBV5-4 with TRBJ2-1; 9 bases line up with TRBD1. In germline, CDR1 is SGHNT, CDR2 YYREEE (reference sequence). CDR3 length: 15 residues. With 4 bases clipped from V and 4 bases from J, the junction kept 6 bases outside the gene matches. CDR3 bases: TGTGCCAGCAGCCGGGGACAGGGAAGTTACAATGAGCAGTTCTTC. It yields the protein CASSRGQGSYNEQFF.

The rearrangement joins TRBV5-1 to TRBJ2-6; D possibly corresponds to TRBD1 (7 bases). There are 17 residues in the CDR3. The V gene's germline CDR1 is SGHRS and CDR2 YFSETQ. The V end was cut by 3 bases, the J end by 0 bases, with 13 bases between. The CDR3 is CASSWGDSSSGANVLTF. The CDR3 nucleotides are TGCGCCAGCAGCTGGGGGGACAGCAGCTCTGGGGCCAACGTCCTGACTTTC. The complete variable domain, with remaining parts taken from reference TRBV5-1 and TRBJ2-6, reads KAGVTQTPRYLIKTRGQQVTLSCSPISGHRSVSWYQQTPGQGLQFLFEYFSETQRNKGNFPGRFSGRQFSNSRSEMNVSTLELGDSALYLCASSWGDSSSGANVLTFGAGSRLTVL.

This chain joins TRBV30 and TRBJ2-1, with D uncertain. CDR1 and CDR2 (germline): GTSNPN, SVGIG (reference sequence). Trimming cost V 3 bases and J 5 bases, with 8 bases left between them. The CDR3 sequence is 12 residues long. The CDR3 coding sequence is TGTGCCTGGAGGCCGGGCCACAATGAGCAGTTCTTC. It translates to CAWRPGHNEQFF.

The rearrangement links TRBV19 to TRBJ2-5; 10 bases match TRBD2. This CDR3 contains 14 residues. Trimming at V came to 11 bases and at J to 5 bases, leaving 11 bases not matched to a gene. Germline loops: CDR1 LNHDA, CDR2 SQIVND (reference sequence). Here the CDR3 DNA reads TGTGCCTCCGGGGCTAGCGGGGGCTTGGAGACCCAGTACTTC. The encoded protein is CASGASGGLETQYF. Using reference TRBV19 and TRBJ2-5 for the parts outside the CDR3, the full variable domain is DGGITQSPKYLFRKEGQNVTLSCEQNLNHDAMYWYRQDPGQGLRLIYYSQIVNDFQKGDIAEGYSVSREKKESFPLTVTSAQKNPTAFYLCASGASGGLETQYFGPGTRLLVL.

CDR3: CASRRNRGGAGTGELFF. The CDR3 nucleotides read TGTGCCAGCCGGCGGAATCGCGGGGGGGCCGGGACCGGGGAGCTGTTTTTT. The rearrangement joins TRBV19 to TRBJ2-2, with TRBD2 matching 9 bases. From germline, CDR1 is LNHDA and CDR2 SQIVND (reference sequence). CDR3 length equals 17 residues. V trimming: 9 bases; J trimming: 5 bases; junction bases outside the gene matches: 16.